Many counts were recorded for the clone carrying this T cell receptor beta chain. Its cognate antigen is unknown. A single record per CDR3 protein comes from TCRdb applying MiXCR to the 5' RACE reads. The data show 81,000 or so distinct CDR3 sequences, about 13% seen once. Time point: longitudinal time-point 2. This sample is part of a study of neurological immune-mediated disorders. The study's findings and limits: HTLV-1-associated myelopathy had the most TCR clonal expansion, and multiple sclerosis had the least, less than healthy controls.

The CDR3 is made up of 14 amino acids. J lost 6 bases, V lost 4 bases, and 6 bases had no gene match. The V gene's germline CDR1 is SGHRS and CDR2 YFSETQ. The origin of this receptor is a female donor with HTLV-1-associated myelopathy (HAM/TSP). Sequenced input: PBMCs. The chain carries TRBV5-1 and TRBJ1-5; 8 nucleotides line up with TRBD1. CDR3 protein: CASSVQGGGQPQHF. The DNA for the CDR3 is TGCGCCAGCAGCGTACAGGGGGGGGGTCAGCCCCAGCATTTT.